These T cell receptor beta chains were read from a single sample in a study of blood T cells in healthy people across ages. Each CDR3 protein gets one entry after TCRdb re-called the 5' RACE reads with MiXCR. Here the sample spans some 1.5 million distinct CDR3 sequences, under 30% being singletons. Sequenced: blood. The receptors shown here come from a young woman in good health. The conserved cysteine and the conserved F or W are not part of the CDR3 here. The order of the fields is clone size, V gene, J gene, CDR3 protein. Clone size is not always given. Where it is, it says once, few, many or a class for expanded clones.

few	TRBV11-2	TRBJ2-5	ASSSLIPQY
few	TRBV5-8	TRBJ2-1	ASSRPDGYYNEQF
-	TRBV6-2/TRBV6-3	TRBJ2-1	ASSRLAGGGEQF
once	TRBV18	TRBJ1-1	ASSPPGWGTAEAF
-	TRBV4-3	TRBJ1-2	ASSQESGSYWGYT
-	TRBV20-1	TRBJ1-1	SAYRGENTEAF
-	TRBV2	TRBJ2-7	ASSLWERLGEQY
-	TRBV27	TRBJ2-5	ASISGLAGGQETQY
many	TRBV5-1	TRBJ1-2	ASSIGQDYGYT
-	TRBV6-6	TRBJ2-5	ASSYRTPVGETQY
-	TRBV5-1	TRBJ2-7	ASSSTLSRYEQY
few	TRBV24-1	TRBJ2-1	ATSDKFSSYNEQF
-	TRBV5-1	TRBJ1-2	ASSLDRGLWDGYT
many	TRBV29-1	TRBJ2-7	SVLAGSYEQY
-	TRBV12-3/TRBV12-4	TRBJ2-1	ASNQDGRGGQF
-	TRBV20-1	TRBJ2-7	SAEGWGSYEQY
-	TRBV2	TRBJ2-7	ASSVLRGQPAEQY
few	TRBV27	TRBJ1-5	ASSLWRNQPQH
few	TRBV4-3	TRBJ1-4	ASSQDPDGATNEKLF
few	TRBV20-1	TRBJ1-5	SAIPTGGRQPQH
-	TRBV10-3	-	AISLGDPGETQY
few	TRBV5-5	TRBJ2-4	ASSLAGLTSNIQY
few	TRBV15	TRBJ2-5	ATSSDRGYQETQY
-	TRBV5-1	TRBJ2-3	ASSLGRGGRSTDTQY
many	TRBV12-3/TRBV12-4	TRBJ1-2	ASSFQGPYGYT